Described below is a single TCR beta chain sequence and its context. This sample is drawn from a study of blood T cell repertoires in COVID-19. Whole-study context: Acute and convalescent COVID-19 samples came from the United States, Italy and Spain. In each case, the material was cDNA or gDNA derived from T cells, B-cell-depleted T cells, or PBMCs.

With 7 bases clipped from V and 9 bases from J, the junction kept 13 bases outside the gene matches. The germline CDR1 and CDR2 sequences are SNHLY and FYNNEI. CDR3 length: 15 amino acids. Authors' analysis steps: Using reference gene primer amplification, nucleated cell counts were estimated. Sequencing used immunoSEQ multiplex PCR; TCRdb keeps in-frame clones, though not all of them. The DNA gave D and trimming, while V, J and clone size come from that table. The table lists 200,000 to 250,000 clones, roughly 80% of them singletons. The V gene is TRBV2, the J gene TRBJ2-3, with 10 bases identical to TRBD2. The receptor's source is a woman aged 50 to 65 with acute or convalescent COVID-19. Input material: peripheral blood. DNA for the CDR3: TGTGCCAGCAAGGGGTGGAGCGGGGGGGAGAAAACGCAGTATTTT. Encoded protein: CASKGWSGGEKTQYF.